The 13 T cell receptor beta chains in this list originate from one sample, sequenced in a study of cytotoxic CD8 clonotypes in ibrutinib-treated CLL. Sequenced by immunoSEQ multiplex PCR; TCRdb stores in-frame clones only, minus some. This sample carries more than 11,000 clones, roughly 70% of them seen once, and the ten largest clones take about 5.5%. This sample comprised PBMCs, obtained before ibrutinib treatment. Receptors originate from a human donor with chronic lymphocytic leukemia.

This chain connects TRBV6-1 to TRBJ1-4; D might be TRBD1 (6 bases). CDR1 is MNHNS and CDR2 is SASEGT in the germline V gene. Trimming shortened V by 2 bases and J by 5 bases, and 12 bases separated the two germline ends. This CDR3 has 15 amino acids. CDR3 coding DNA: TGTGCCAGCAGTGAACCGGGGGGCGACAATGAAAAACTGTTTTTT. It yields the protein CASSEPGGDNEKLFF.

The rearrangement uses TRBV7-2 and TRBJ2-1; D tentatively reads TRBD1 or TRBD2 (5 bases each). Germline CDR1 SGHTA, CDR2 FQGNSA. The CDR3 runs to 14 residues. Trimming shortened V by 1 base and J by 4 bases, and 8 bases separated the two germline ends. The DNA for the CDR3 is TGTGCCAGCAGCTTAGGTGGGACGTACAATGAGCAGTTCTTC. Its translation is CASSLGGTYNEQFF.

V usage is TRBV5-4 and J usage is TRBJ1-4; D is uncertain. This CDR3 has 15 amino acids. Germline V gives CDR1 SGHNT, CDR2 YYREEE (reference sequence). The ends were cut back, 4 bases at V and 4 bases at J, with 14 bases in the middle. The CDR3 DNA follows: TGTGCCAGCAGCCCTACGACCGGCGGTAATGAAAAACTGTTTTTT. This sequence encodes CASSPTTGGNEKLFF.

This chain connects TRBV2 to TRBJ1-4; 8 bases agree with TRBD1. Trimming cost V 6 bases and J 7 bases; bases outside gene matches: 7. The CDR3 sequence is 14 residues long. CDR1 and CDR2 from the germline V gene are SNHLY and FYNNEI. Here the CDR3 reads CASRVQGDGEKLFF. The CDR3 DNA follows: TGTGCCAGCAGGGTACAGGGGGACGGTGAAAAACTGTTTTTT.

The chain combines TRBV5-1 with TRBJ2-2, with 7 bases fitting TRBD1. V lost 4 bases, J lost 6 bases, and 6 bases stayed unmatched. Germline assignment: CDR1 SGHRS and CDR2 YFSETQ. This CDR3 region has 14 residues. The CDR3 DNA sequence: TGCGCCAGCAGCACGGGGACAGTACCCGGGGAGCTGTTTTTT. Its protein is CASSTGTVPGELFF.

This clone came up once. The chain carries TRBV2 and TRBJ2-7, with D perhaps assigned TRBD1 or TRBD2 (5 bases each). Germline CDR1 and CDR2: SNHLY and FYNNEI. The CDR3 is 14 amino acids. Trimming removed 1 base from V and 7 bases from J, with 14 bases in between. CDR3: CASSEGGGSWEQYF. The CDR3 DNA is TGTGCCAGCAGTGAAGGGGGCGGGTCTTGGGAGCAGTACTTC.

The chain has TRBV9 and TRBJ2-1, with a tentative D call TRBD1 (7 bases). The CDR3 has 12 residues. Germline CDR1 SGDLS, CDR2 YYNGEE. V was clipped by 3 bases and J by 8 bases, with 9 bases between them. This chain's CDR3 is CASSARGDEQFF. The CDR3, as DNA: TGTGCCAGCAGCGCCAGGGGGGATGAGCAGTTCTTC.

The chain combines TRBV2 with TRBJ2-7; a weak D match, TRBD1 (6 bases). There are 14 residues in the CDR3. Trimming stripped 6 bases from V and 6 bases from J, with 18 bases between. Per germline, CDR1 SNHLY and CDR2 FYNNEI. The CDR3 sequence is CASRDLWGPGEQYF. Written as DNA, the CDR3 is TGTGCCAGCAGGGACCTATGGGGGCCCGGCGAGCAGTACTTC.

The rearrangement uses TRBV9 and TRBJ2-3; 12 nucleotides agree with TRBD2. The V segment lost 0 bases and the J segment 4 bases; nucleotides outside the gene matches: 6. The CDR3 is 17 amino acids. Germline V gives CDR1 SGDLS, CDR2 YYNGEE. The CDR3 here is CASSVAASGGAPDTQYF. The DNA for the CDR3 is TGTGCCAGCAGCGTAGCGGCTAGCGGGGGGGCGCCAGATACGCAGTATTTT.

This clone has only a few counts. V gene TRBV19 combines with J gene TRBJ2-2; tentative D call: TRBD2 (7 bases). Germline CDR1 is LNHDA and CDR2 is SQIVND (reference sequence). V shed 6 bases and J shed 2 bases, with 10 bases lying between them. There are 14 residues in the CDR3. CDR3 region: CASRGGGNTGELFF. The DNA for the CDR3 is TGTGCCAGTAGGGGAGGGGGTAACACCGGGGAGCTGTTTTTT.

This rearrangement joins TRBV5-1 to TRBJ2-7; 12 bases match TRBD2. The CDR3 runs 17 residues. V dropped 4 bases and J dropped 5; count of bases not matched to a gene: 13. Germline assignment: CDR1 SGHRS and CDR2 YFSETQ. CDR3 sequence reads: CASSPQTSGRVAHEQYF. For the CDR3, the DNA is TGCGCCAGCAGCCCTCAGACTAGCGGGAGAGTTGCCCACGAGCAGTACTTC. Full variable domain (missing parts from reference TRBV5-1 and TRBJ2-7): KAGVTQTPRYLIKTRGQQVTLSCSPISGHRSVSWYQQTPGQGLQFLFEYFSETQRNKGNFPGRFSGRQFSNSRSEMNVSTLELGDSALYLCASSPQTSGRVAHEQYFGPGTRLTVT.

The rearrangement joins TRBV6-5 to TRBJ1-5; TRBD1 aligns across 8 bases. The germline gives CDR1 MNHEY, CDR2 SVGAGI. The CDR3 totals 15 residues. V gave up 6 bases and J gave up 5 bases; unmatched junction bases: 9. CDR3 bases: TGTGCCAGCAGCCCCGACAGGGGAGGATATCAGCCCCAGCATTTT. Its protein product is CASSPDRGGYQPQHF.

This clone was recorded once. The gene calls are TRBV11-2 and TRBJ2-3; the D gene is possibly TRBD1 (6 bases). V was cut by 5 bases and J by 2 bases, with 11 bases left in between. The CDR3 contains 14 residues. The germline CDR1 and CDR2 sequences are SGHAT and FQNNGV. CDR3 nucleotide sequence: TGTGCCAGCAGCCCTCGACAGGTCACAGATACGCAGTATTTT. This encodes CASSPRQVTDTQYF.